The rows below give T cell receptor beta chains drawn from one sample of a study of regulatory T cells in long-lasting Graves disease. TCRdb fed the multiplex PCR reads into MiXCR, producing one record per CDR3 protein. This sample has about 430,000 distinct CDR3 sequences; approximately 15% occur once, and the top ten carry roughly 7.7%. This sample was also put to use in a study of T cells in Graves' hyperthyroidism and ophthalmopathy.

Sample: peripheral blood mononuclear cells (PBMCs), taken at new diagnosis, from a patient treated with antithyroid drugs. The source of these receptors is a woman aged 40 to 49 with Graves disease. Both conserved end residues are part of each CDR3. The D gene is left open where the match is weak. Expanded clones get a size class; other rows say once, few or many, or leave the size out.

d_gene	abundance	len	v_gene	j_gene	CDR3aa	CDR3nt
.	many	14	TRBV3-1	TRBJ2-7	CASSLVTGLGEQYF	TGTGCCAGCAGCCTGGTAACAGGGCTGGGTGAGCAGTACTTC
.	many	12	TRBV28	TRBJ2-3	CASSPGTDTQYF	TGTGCCAGCAGCCCAGGCACAGATACGCAGTATTTT
.	few	13	TRBV20-1	TRBJ2-7	CSAKSGNTYEQYF	TGCAGTGCTAAGAGCGGTAACACCTACGAGCAGTACTTC
.	.	11	TRBV29-1	TRBJ2-5	CSAKNRETQYF	TGCAGCGCAAAGAACAGAGAGACCCAGTACTTC
TRBD1	many	14	TRBV19	TRBJ1-2	CASSPSRDSYGYTF	TGTGCCAGTAGTCCGAGTCGGGACAGCTATGGCTACACCTTC
TRBD2	many	16	TRBV2	TRBJ2-3	CASNRLAGDKGDTQYF	TGTGCCAGCAACCGACTAGCGGGAGACAAGGGGGATACGCAGTATTTT
TRBD1	many	14	TRBV5-1	TRBJ1-4	CASSSGQENEKLFF	TGCGCCAGCAGCTCCGGACAGGAAAATGAAAAACTGTTTTTT
.	.	17	TRBV5-6	TRBJ1-4	CASSLDSRGATNEKLFF	TGTGCCAGCAGCTTGGATTCCCGAGGTGCAACTAATGAAAAACTGTTTTTT
.	many	17	TRBV28	TRBJ2-7	CASSRNEGGHGRYEQYF	TGTGCCAGCAGCCGTAACGAAGGGGGACACGGTCGCTACGAGCAGTACTTC
.	many	14	TRBV19	TRBJ2-1	CASHTRRNYNEQFF	TGTGCCAGTCACACTAGGAGGAACTACAATGAGCAGTTCTTC
.	many	13	TRBV28	TRBJ2-5	CATYTDVGETQYF	TGTGCCACCTACACCGATGTGGGGGAGACCCAGTACTTC
.	.	15	TRBV28	TRBJ1-2	CASSLSGGQAYGYTF	TGTGCCAGCAGTTTATCGGGGGGACAAGCCTATGGCTACACCTTC
TRBD2	many	15	TRBV12-3/TRBV12-4	TRBJ2-1	CASRKSGAGDNEQFF	TGTGCCAGCAGAAAGAGCGGGGCCGGGGACAATGAGCAGTTCTTC
.	.	14	TRBV12-3/TRBV12-4	TRBJ2-7	CAPQGGEEMSEQYF	TGTGCCCCGCAAGGGGGGGAGGAAATGAGCGAGCAGTACTTC
TRBD1	many	16	TRBV9	TRBJ2-5	CASSLGAGGNGETQYF	TGTGCCAGCAGCCTGGGGGCAGGGGGCAATGGAGAGACCCAGTACTTC
.	many	13	TRBV27	TRBJ2-2	CASSFHNTGELFF	TGTGCCAGCAGTTTCCATAACACCGGGGAGCTGTTTTTT
TRBD2	many	19	TRBV11-3	TRBJ2-4	CASSSPEREWGLAKNIQYF	TGTGCCAGCAGCTCACCGGAGCGGGAGTGGGGACTAGCCAAAAACATTCAGTACTTC
TRBD1	many	18	TRBV10-3	TRBJ2-3	CAISDNLGQGNFTDTQYF	TGTGCCATCAGTGATAACTTAGGACAGGGGAATTTCACAGATACGCAGTATTTT
TRBD1	few	16	TRBV6-6	TRBJ2-2	CASSYSGQGNTGELFF	TGTGCCAGCAGTTACTCGGGACAGGGGAATACCGGGGAGCTGTTTTTT
TRBD1	many	14	TRBV11-2	TRBJ2-7	CASQSGTGSFEQYF	TGTGCCAGCCAATCCGGGACAGGGAGTTTCGAGCAGTACTTC
.	few	13	TRBV29-1	TRBJ1-2	CSVDPDRHYGYTF	TGCAGCGTGGACCCCGACAGGCACTATGGCTACACCTTC
.	.	15	TRBV18	TRBJ1-1	CASSPVRQKDTEAFF	TGTGCCAGCTCACCGGTCCGGCAGAAAGACACTGAAGCTTTCTTT
.	many	13	TRBV29-1	TRBJ1-2	CSVEEHLNYGYTF	TGCAGCGTTGAGGAACACCTAAACTATGGCTACACCTTC
TRBD2	.	16	TRBV5-8	TRBJ2-1	CASSFGASGGYNEQFF	TGTGCCAGCAGCTTTGGCGCGAGCGGGGGCTACAATGAGCAGTTCTTC
TRBD2	many	14	TRBV20-1	TRBJ2-3	CSAETGLEPYTQYF	TGCAGTGCGGAAACGGGACTAGAACCTTATACGCAGTATTTT
TRBD2	many	16	TRBV11-3	TRBJ2-7	CASSPFGLAGEYEQYF	TGTGCCAGCAGCCCATTCGGACTAGCGGGAGAATACGAGCAGTACTTC
.	many	15	TRBV11-3	TRBJ1-1	CASSSPGFMNTEAFF	TGTGCCAGCAGCTCACCAGGGTTTATGAACACTGAAGCTTTCTTT
.	.	16	TRBV5-1	TRBJ2-5	CASSLGLDPAQETQYF	TGCGCCAGCAGCTTGGGGCTTGATCCAGCGCAAGAGACCCAGTACTTC
.	.	16	TRBV29-1	TRBJ1-2	CSVVPVRSRGNYGYTF	TGCAGCGTTGTTCCGGTTAGGTCAAGAGGAAACTATGGCTACACCTTC
.	many	12	TRBV20-1	TRBJ1-1	CSARSVNTEAFF	TGCAGTGCTAGATCTGTGAACACTGAAGCTTTCTTT
.	.	15	TRBV6-1	TRBJ1-3	CASREAGSSGNTIDF	TGTGCCAGCAGGGAGGCAGGCAGCTCTGGAAACACCATAGATTTT
TRBD2	few	13	TRBV29-1	TRBJ2-1	CSVEKRLAGEQFF	TGCAGCGTTGAGAAACGACTAGCGGGAGAGCAGTTCTTC
TRBD1	many	15	TRBV2	TRBJ2-2	CASSEQGASTGELFF	TGTGCCAGCAGTGAACAGGGGGCCTCAACCGGGGAGCTGTTTTTT
.	many	16	TRBV25-1	TRBJ1-2	CASSPPYVGRNYGYTF	TGTGCCAGCAGTCCGCCTTACGTGGGGCGAAACTATGGCTACACCTTC
.	many	16	TRBV2	TRBJ2-7	CASSEPATRGNYEQYF	TGTGCCAGCAGTGAACCGGCCACACGGGGAAACTACGAGCAGTACTTC
.	few	15	TRBV27	TRBJ2-4	CASKRGGPAKNIQYF	TGTGCCAGCAAGCGTGGCGGGCCAGCCAAAAACATTCAGTACTTC
.	few	13	TRBV12-3/TRBV12-4	TRBJ2-2	CASSSGTAGELFF	TGTGCCAGCAGTTCCGGGACCGCCGGTGAGCTGTTTTTT
.	many	13	TRBV6-1	TRBJ1-1	CASRWGGNTEAFF	TGTGCCAGCAGGTGGGGGGGGAACACTGAAGCTTTCTTT
TRBD1	many	18	TRBV7-8	TRBJ2-1	CASTLWGGNRGHYNEQFF	TGTGCCAGCACCCTTTGGGGGGGAAACAGGGGGCACTACAATGAGCAGTTCTTC
.	.	16	TRBV20-1	TRBJ2-1	CSARDVGGSSYNEQFF	TGCAGTGCTAGAGATGTGGGAGGAAGCTCCTACAATGAGCAGTTCTTC
.	many	15	TRBV12-3/TRBV12-4	TRBJ2-3	CASSLRWDGEDTQYF	TGTGCCAGCAGTTTAAGGTGGGACGGGGAAGATACGCAGTATTTT
.	many	16	TRBV6-5	TRBJ2-5	CASSYSISGRLETQYF	TGTGCCAGCAGTTACTCGATATCCGGCAGGTTAGAGACCCAGTACTTC
TRBD2	.	18	TRBV6-1	TRBJ2-4	CASSPLSVAGGPEYIQYF	TGTGCCAGCAGCCCGTTGTCCGTAGCGGGAGGGCCGGAGTACATTCAGTACTTC
.	.	15	TRBV27	TRBJ2-7	CASSFGVADRDEQYF	TGTGCCAGCAGTTTTGGGGTAGCGGACCGGGACGAGCAGTACTTC
.	few	13	TRBV20-1	TRBJ2-7	CSAMGEGVYEQYF	TGCAGTGCTATGGGTGAGGGGGTCTACGAGCAGTACTTC
.	few	13	TRBV12-3/TRBV12-4	TRBJ1-4	CASSFNGSEKLFF	TGTGCCAGCAGTTTCAATGGGAGTGAAAAACTGTTTTTT
.	many	17	TRBV27	TRBJ2-3	CASSLSPYSERSDTQYF	TGTGCCAGCAGTTTATCCCCTTATTCTGAGCGATCAGATACGCAGTATTTT
TRBD1	few	17	TRBV7-9	TRBJ1-1	CASSLGQGASWGTEAFF	TGTGCCAGCAGCTTGGGACAGGGGGCTTCATGGGGCACTGAAGCTTTCTTT
.	.	14	TRBV13	TRBJ2-7	CASKAGLLSYEQYF	TGTGCCAGCAAGGCGGGACTCCTCTCCTACGAGCAGTACTTC
TRBD2	.	17	TRBV7-2	TRBJ2-1	CASSLDLETGLAGEQFF	TGTGCCAGCAGCTTGGACCTTGAAACGGGACTAGCCGGTGAGCAGTTCTTC